The 27 T cell receptor beta chains below all came from one sample that was sequenced in a study of blood T cell repertoires in COVID-19. Clones were read by immunoSEQ multiplex PCR, and TCRdb kept only the in-frame ones, dropping some. Counted here are fewer than 180,000 clones, roughly 84% occurring once; the ten biggest clones make up roughly 2%. Material for sequencing was peripheral blood. The receptors shown here come from a man in his 70s with acute or convalescent COVID-19.

This clone was picked up a small number of times. At the DNA level, this CDR3 is encoded by other sequences in the same sample as well. The chain combines TRBV20-1 with TRBJ1-5; 8 bases are a match to TRBD1. This CDR3 spans 14 amino acids. The trim removed 3 bases at V and 4 bases at J, leaving 5 bases unmatched. Germline V gene data show CDR1 as DFQATT and CDR2 as SNEGSKA (reference sequence). The CDR3 DNA reads TGCAGTGCTAGTCCACAGGGGGTGAATCAGCCCCAGCATTTT. This translates into CSASPQGVNQPQHF.

CDR3 region: CASSQTPTGGFGLTQYF. The CDR3 DNA reads as TGTGCCAGCAGCCAAACTCCCACCGGCGGGTTCGGCTTGACCCAGTACTTC. The chain is built from TRBV4-2 and TRBJ2-5; D may be TRBD2 (5 bases). This CDR3 has 17 amino acids. In germline, CDR1 is LGHNA, CDR2 YNFKEQ. V lost 2 bases and J 7 bases, leaving 23 bases between the germline ends.

This rearrangement joins TRBV3-1 (or the pseudogene TRBV3-2) to TRBJ2-1; no definite D call. This CDR3 has 17 residues. CDR1 is LGHDT, CDR2 YNNKEL, per germline (reference sequence). V was trimmed by 4 bases and J by 1 base, leaving 17 bases between them. The CDR3 sequence: CASSLGLPTSSYNEQFF. The CDR3 bases are TGTGCCAGCAGCCTGGGCCTTCCGACATCTTCCTACAATGAGCAGTTCTTC.

A word on this clone: The junction differs from germline at one of its ends, possibly a read error. J is TRBJ2-1 and V is TRBV4-1; D perhaps matches TRBD2 (6 bases). CDR3 size: 12 residues. Germline CDR1 MGHRA, CDR2 YSYEKL. This CDR3 is CASSQEGTSRVF. In DNA form, the CDR3 reads TGCGCCAGCAGCCAAGAGGGAACTAGCAGGGTCTTC.

This clone was observed a few times. The gene calls are TRBV9 and TRBJ2-3, with D unclear. The CDR3 runs to 12 residues. V was trimmed by 0 bases and J by 5 bases, leaving 4 bases between them. Germline CDR1 SGDLS, CDR2 YYNGEE. The CDR3 DNA reads TGTGCCAGCAGCGTAGCGGGAGATACGCAGTATTTT. Translated, it gives CASSVAGDTQYF.

The chain uses TRBV28 and TRBJ1-2; a weak D match, TRBD1 (5 bases). Looked up from germline, CDR1 is MDHEN and CDR2 is SYDVKM. The CDR3 runs 12 residues. V shed 5 bases and J shed 11 bases, with 15 bases lying between them. CDR3: CASSLLTGPYTF. The CDR3 region has the DNA TGTGCCAGCAGTCTCCTAACAGGTCCGTACACCTTC.

V usage is TRBV19 and J usage is TRBJ1-5; 10 bases match TRBD1. The CDR3 is 15 residues long. CDR1 and CDR2 (germline): LNHDA, SQIVND (reference sequence). Trimming took 7 bases from V and 5 from J; bases not matched to a gene: 8. The CDR3 sequence is CASTVGTGAYQPQHF. The CDR3 bases are TGTGCCAGTACCGTCGGGACAGGGGCTTATCAGCCCCAGCATTTT.

This CDR3 is CASSLSGGGDTDTQYF. The CDR3 coding sequence is TGCGCCAGCAGCTTGAGTGGCGGGGGGGACACAGATACGCAGTATTTT. The chain joins TRBV5-1 to TRBJ2-3, with TRBD2 identical over 9 bases. CDR1 and CDR2 (germline): SGHRS, YFSETQ. The V segment lost 1 base and the J segment 2 bases; nucleotides outside the gene matches: 5. There are 16 residues in the CDR3.

This chain uses TRBV28 with TRBJ2-7; 12 bases line up with TRBD2. Looked up from germline, CDR1 is MDHEN and CDR2 is SYDVKM. J gave up 1 base and V 5 bases, and 6 bases lay outside the gene matches. This CDR3 is 16 amino acids long. CDR3 bases: TGTGCCAGCAGTCTGGCCGGGACTAGCGGGTCCTACGAGCAGTACTTC. Its protein is CASSLAGTSGSYEQYF.

CDR3 bases: TGTGCCAGCAGCAAAAGGGCGGGACAGGGGTGGTTAGATCAGCCCCAGCATTTT. It is translated as CASSKRAGQGWLDQPQHF. This chain links TRBV7-8 with TRBJ1-5; 10 bases fit TRBD1. The CDR3 is 18 residues long. Trimming at V came to 5 bases and at J to 5 bases, leaving 15 bases not matched to a gene. Germline V gene data show CDR1 as SGHVS and CDR2 as FQNEAQ.

CDR3 residues: CASSRLAGGPYEQYF. In nucleotides, the CDR3 is TGTGCCAGCAGTCGCTTAGCGGGGGGGCCGTACGAGCAGTACTTC. The rearrangement links TRBV7-2 to TRBJ2-7; 11 nucleotides agree with TRBD2. V lost 6 bases and J lost 4; bases outside the gene matches: 8. This CDR3 spans 15 amino acids. CDR1 and CDR2 from the germline V gene are SGHTA and FQGNSA.

This chain joins TRBV7-9 and TRBJ2-6, with a tentative D call TRBD1 (5 bases). CDR1 SEHNR and CDR2 FQNEAQ come from the germline V gene (reference sequence). CDR3 size: 19 residues. V was cut by 2 bases and J by 2 bases, with 19 bases left in between. CDR3 sequence: CASSLPAVRAGTGANVLTF. In nucleotides, the CDR3 is TGTGCCAGCAGCTTACCCGCCGTCAGGGCAGGGACTGGGGCCAACGTCCTGACTTTC.

The V call is TRBV10-3, the J call TRBJ2-3; 7 positions match TRBD2. The V segment lost 8 bases and the J segment 6 bases; nucleotides outside the gene matches: 11. The CDR3 totals 14 residues. CDR1 is ENHRY, CDR2 SYGVKD, per germline. In DNA, the CDR3 is TGTGCCATCGGCCCCGCGGCGGGAGACGATACGCAGTATTTT. This sequence encodes CAIGPAAGDDTQYF.

The chain joins TRBV5-8 to TRBJ2-7, with TRBD1 as a possible D gene (6 bases). V was shortened by 4 bases and J by 6 bases, with 23 bases between the two germline ends. Germline loops: CDR1 SGHTS, CDR2 YDEGEE. CDR3 length equals 16 residues. In DNA form, the CDR3 reads TGTGCCAGCAGCCCGTTTGGGGGCGGGCGACGGTCCGAGCAGTACTTC. Residues: CASSPFGGGRRSEQYF.

The V and J genes are TRBV5-4 and TRBJ2-1; D is ambiguous. Germline V CDR1 and CDR2: SGHNT, YYREEE (reference sequence). V lost 2 bases to trimming and J lost 11 bases, with 11 bases between them. This CDR3 contains 12 residues. CDR3 amino acids: CASSFAAQKQFF. DNA of the CDR3: TGTGCCAGCAGCTTCGCGGCCCAAAAGCAGTTCTTC.

This sequence joins TRBV27 and TRBJ2-3; no reliable D call. In germline, CDR1 is MNHEY, CDR2 SMNVEV (reference sequence). V gave up 3 bases and J gave up 1 base, with 14 bases separating them. The CDR3 covers 16 residues. In nucleotides, the CDR3 is TGTGCCAGCAGTTTGAAATACAGATCCGGCACAGATACGCAGTATTTT. Its protein is CASSLKYRSGTDTQYF.

This chain links TRBV11-2 with TRBJ2-3; the match to TRBD2 covers 7 bases. Germline lookup yields CDR1 SGHAT and CDR2 FQNNGV. Germline trimming cut 2 bases from V and 4 bases from J; bases unmatched to any gene: 6. The CDR3 is made up of 15 amino acids. CDR3 sequence (DNA): TGTGCCAGCAGCTTACAGCGGGGCACCTCAGATACGCAGTATTTT. It encodes CASSLQRGTSDTQYF.

This chain joins TRBV3-1 (or the pseudogene TRBV3-2) and TRBJ2-1, with TRBD1 matching over 7 bases. Germline CDR1 LGHDT, CDR2 YNNKEL (reference sequence). This CDR3 contains 13 residues. J lost 7 bases, V lost 5 bases, and 5 bases had no gene match. The CDR3 is CASSKQGWNEQFF. CDR3 DNA: TGTGCCAGCAGCAAACAGGGGTGGAATGAGCAGTTCTTC.

This clone was observed a single time. The rearrangement links TRBV19 to TRBJ1-3, with D perhaps TRBD1 (6 bases). The CDR3 is 14 residues long. V dropped 4 bases and J dropped 4 bases, with 11 bases sitting between them. In germline, CDR1 is LNHDA, CDR2 SQIVND (reference sequence). CDR3 region: CASSTTGYGNTIYF. The CDR3 DNA is TGTGCCAGTAGTACCACAGGGTACGGAAACACCATATATTTT.

This chain uses TRBV27 with TRBJ2-7; tentative D call: TRBD2 (5 bases). CDR1 and CDR2 from the germline V gene are MNHEY and SMNVEV (reference sequence). The CDR3 runs 13 residues. Trimming cost V 3 bases and J 5 bases, with 11 bases left between them. The CDR3: CASSFRGSDEQYF. CDR3 coding DNA: TGTGCCAGCAGTTTTCGGGGTTCGGACGAGCAGTACTTC.

The chain is built from TRBV19 and TRBJ1-4; 10 bases map to TRBD1. This CDR3 is 16 amino acids long. Germline V gives CDR1 LNHDA, CDR2 SQIVND (reference sequence). Trimming took 4 bases from V and 6 from J; bases not matched to a gene: 8. CDR3: CASSTGTGVRDEKLFF. For the CDR3, the DNA is TGTGCCAGTAGTACCGGGACAGGGGTTAGGGATGAAAAACTGTTTTTT.

The chain is built from TRBV6-2 or TRBV6-3 and TRBJ1-1, with a possible D match to TRBD1 (6 bases). The ends were cut back, 4 bases at V and 5 bases at J, with 11 bases in the middle. The CDR3 runs to 13 residues. CDR1 is MNHEY and CDR2 is SVGEGT in the germline V gene. CDR3 protein: CASSSQGWTEAFF. DNA of the CDR3: TGTGCCAGCAGTTCACAGGGATGGACTGAAGCTTTCTTT.

The CDR3 is CASRRWRVQPQHF. The CDR3 nucleotides are TGTGCCAGCAGGCGTTGGAGGGTACAGCCCCAGCATTTT. The V call is TRBV21-1, the J call TRBJ1-5. TRBV21-1 is noted as a pseudogene. The CDR3 consists of 13 residues.

The chain uses TRBV6-5 and TRBJ1-2, with a weak D call TRBD1 (6 bases). The CDR3 consists of 14 residues. CDR1 is MNHEY, CDR2 SVGAGI, per germline. The germline V and J ends were trimmed by 5 bases and 5 bases, with 15 bases remaining between them. The CDR3 coding sequence is TGTGCCAGCAGTCCTCTGGACAGTGTTTATGGCTACACCTTC. It encodes CASSPLDSVYGYTF.

This rearrangement joins TRBV28 to TRBJ1-2; D gene uncertain. V was cut by 6 bases and J by 3 bases, with 8 bases left in between. Germline V lookup: CDR1 MDHEN, CDR2 SYDVKM. There are 12 residues in the CDR3. The CDR3 region is CASRAPDYGYTF. The CDR3 DNA reads TGTGCCAGCAGAGCGCCGGACTATGGCTACACCTTC.

The V gene is TRBV15, the J gene TRBJ2-5; 14 bases match TRBD2. The CDR3 spans 16 residues. With 8 bases clipped from V and 4 bases from J, the junction kept 9 bases outside the gene matches. Germline V lookup: CDR1 LNHNV, CDR2 YYDKDF (reference sequence). The CDR3 loop reads CATEKWTSGGRETQYF. CDR3 DNA sequence: TGTGCCACCGAAAAATGGACTAGCGGGGGGAGAGAGACCCAGTACTTC.

The chain couples TRBV4-2 to TRBJ2-3, with 8 bases that match TRBD2. This CDR3 is built from 16 residues. Germline CDR1 LGHNA, CDR2 YNFKEQ. Trimming at V came to 8 bases and at J to 0 bases, leaving 10 bases not matched to a gene. CDR3 sequence reads: CASLNGPSGSTDTQYF. CDR3 coding DNA: TGTGCCAGCCTGAACGGGCCTAGCGGGAGCACAGATACGCAGTATTTT.